A selection of T cell receptor beta chains follows, all from one sample in a study of T cell changes during pregnancy in multiple sclerosis. The protocol was immunoSEQ multiplex PCR, while the TCRdb copy is restricted to in-frame clones and leaves out a portion. The repertoire holds over 60,000 clones, with roughly 91% as singletons. Sample: peripheral blood, taken in the first trimester of pregnancy. The source of these receptors is a female donor with multiple sclerosis, enrolled in a pregnancy study. Each CDR3 is given with its conserved first and last residue. A D gene is named only where the DNA matches it firmly. Part of the rows lack a size; the others show once, few, many or a class for expanded clones.

D: -; size: -; J: TRBJ1-1; V: TRBV7-6; CDR3: CASSPTPGDTEAFF; DNA: TGTGCCAGCAGCCCGACTCCCGGGGACACTGAAGCTTTCTTT
D: -; size: -; J: TRBJ1-4; V: TRBV9; CDR3: CASSVRERNEKLFF; DNA: TGTGCCAGCAGCGTACGGGAGCGTAATGAAAAACTGTTTTTT
D: -; size: -; J: TRBJ2-2; V: TRBV9; CDR3: CASSVLGGGLFF; DNA: TGTGCCAGCAGCGTATTAGGTGGAGGGCTGTTTTTT
D: TRBD2; size: -; J: TRBJ2-1; V: TRBV12-5; CDR3: CASGLVRSSGGNEQFF; DNA: TGTGCTAGTGGTTTGGTTAGGTCTAGCGGGGGCAATGAGCAGTTCTTC
D: -; size: once; J: TRBJ1-5; V: TRBV15; CDR3: CATSSVGGYQPQHF; DNA: TGTGCCACCAGCAGTGTCGGGGGGTATCAGCCCCAGCATTTT
D: -; size: -; J: TRBJ2-6; V: TRBV7-9; CDR3: CASSFRLPSGANVLTF; DNA: TGTGCCAGCAGCTTTAGACTTCCCTCTGGGGCCAACGTCCTGACTTTC
D: -; size: -; J: TRBJ2-2; V: TRBV27; CDR3: CASSYSGELFF; DNA: TGTGCCAGCAGTTATAGCGGGGAGCTGTTTTTT
D: -; size: -; J: TRBJ1-2; V: TRBV5-5; CDR3: CASSYPDGGWGYTF; DNA: TGTGCCAGCAGCTACCCCGATGGAGGGTGGGGCTACACCTTC
D: TRBD2; size: -; J: TRBJ2-7; V: TRBV5-1; CDR3: CASSWGLAGGLSSYEQYF; DNA: TGCGCCAGCAGCTGGGGACTAGCGGGGGGCCTCAGCTCCTACGAGCAGTACTTC
D: TRBD1; size: -; J: TRBJ2-7; V: TRBV6-6; CDR3: CASRDRAYEQYF; DNA: TGTGCCAGCCGGGACAGGGCCTACGAGCAGTACTTC
D: TRBD2; size: -; J: TRBJ2-5; V: TRBV4-2; CDR3: CASSQEASGGPETQYF; DNA: TGTGCCAGCAGCCAAGAGGCTAGCGGGGGGCCAGAGACCCAGTACTTC
D: TRBD1; size: -; J: TRBJ2-7; V: TRBV5-1; CDR3: CASSLEATGISEQYF; DNA: TGCGCCAGCAGCTTGGAGGCGACAGGGATTTCCGAGCAGTACTTC
D: -; size: -; J: TRBJ2-3; V: TRBV7-2; CDR3: CASSIRVNTDTQYF; DNA: TGTGCCAGCAGCATACGGGTGAACACAGATACGCAGTATTTT
D: TRBD1; size: -; J: TRBJ2-3; V: TRBV6-5; CDR3: CASSETGGRGDTQYF; DNA: TGTGCCAGCAGCGAGACAGGGGGCCGGGGAGATACGCAGTATTTT
D: -; size: once; J: TRBJ1-5; V: TRBV4-2; CDR3: CASSREQGAYQPQHF; DNA: TGTGCCAGCAGCCGTGAACAGGGTGCATACCAGCCCCAGCATTTT
D: -; size: -; J: TRBJ1-5; V: TRBV19; CDR3: CASKNSLNQPQHF; DNA: TGTGCCAGTAAGAACAGCTTGAATCAGCCCCAGCATTTT
D: -; size: -; J: TRBJ1-6; V: TRBV5-1; CDR3: CASSLVSGSYNSPLHF; DNA: TGCGCCAGCAGCTTGGTGTCGGGCTCCTATAATTCACCCCTCCACTTT
D: TRBD2; size: -; J: TRBJ2-3; V: TRBV19; CDR3: CASSATSGGTDTQYF; DNA: TGTGCCAGTAGTGCAACTAGCGGAGGCACAGATACGCAGTATTTT
D: TRBD2; size: -; J: TRBJ2-2; V: TRBV23-1; CDR3: CASSQSGTGGELFF; DNA: TGCGCCAGCAGTCAGAGCGGGACGGGCGGGGAGCTGTTTTTT
D: TRBD2; size: -; J: TRBJ2-1; V: TRBV4-2; CDR3: CASSPRRTSGGAFTQFF; DNA: TGTGCCAGCAGCCCCCGACGTACTAGCGGGGGGGCTTTTACGCAGTTCTTC
D: -; size: once; J: TRBJ2-2; V: TRBV4-1; CDR3: CASSETGIPTGELFF; DNA: TGCGCCAGCAGCGAGACCGGGATACCCACCGGGGAGCTGTTTTTT
D: TRBD2; size: -; J: TRBJ2-5; V: TRBV15; CDR3: CATSTRLASRETQYF; DNA: TGTGCCACCAGCACCAGACTAGCGTCGCGAGAGACCCAGTACTTC
D: -; size: -; J: TRBJ1-2; V: TRBV9; CDR3: CASSPDPNGWTNRVGYTF; DNA: TGTGCCAGCAGCCCTGACCCTAATGGATGGACTAATAGAGTTGGCTACACCTTC
D: TRBD1; size: -; J: TRBJ2-3; V: TRBV7-7; CDR3: CASSLGGQYSTDTQYF; DNA: TGTGCCAGCAGCTTAGGGGGACAGTATAGCACAGATACGCAGTATTTT
D: TRBD1; size: -; J: TRBJ2-7; V: TRBV7-8; CDR3: CASSPKPLRGPLVVASYEQYF; DNA: TGTGCCAGCAGCCCAAAACCTTTGAGGGGGCCCCTGGTTGTAGCCTCCTACGAGCAGTACTTC
D: TRBD2; size: -; J: TRBJ2-3; V: TRBV11-2; CDR3: CASSSRGGLAGTDTQYF; DNA: TGTGCCAGCAGCTCCAGAGGGGGACTAGCGGGCACAGATACGCAGTATTTT
D: -; size: -; J: TRBJ1-5; V: TRBV7-9; CDR3: CASSLGAGASNQPQHF; DNA: TGTGCCAGCAGCTTAGGCGCAGGGGCTTCCAATCAGCCCCAGCATTTT
D: -; size: -; J: TRBJ2-7; V: TRBV7-2; CDR3: CASRGTRAQGSEQYF; DNA: TGTGCCAGCAGGGGTACCCGAGCCCAGGGGAGCGAGCAGTACTTC
D: -; size: -; J: TRBJ2-5; V: TRBV23-1; CDR3: CASSRSPGGGKETQYF; DNA: TGCGCCAGCAGTCGATCCCCCGGCGGGGGCAAAGAGACCCAGTACTTC
D: TRBD1; size: -; J: TRBJ2-7; V: TRBV5-1; CDR3: CASSPGQIYSYEQYF; DNA: TGCGCCAGCAGCCCGGGACAGATATACTCCTACGAGCAGTACTTC
D: -; size: -; J: TRBJ2-1; V: TRBV12-5; CDR3: CASGPQNAGEVYNEQFF; DNA: TGTGCTAGTGGTCCACAAAACGCGGGTGAAGTCTACAATGAGCAGTTCTTC
D: TRBD2; size: -; J: TRBJ2-5; V: TRBV14; CDR3: CASSPGDYRTVDQYF; DNA: TGTGCCAGCAGCCCTGGGGACTATCGAACGGTAGACCAGTACTTC
D: -; size: -; J: TRBJ2-7; V: TRBV27; CDR3: CASSSAGLGGYEQYF; DNA: TGTGCCAGCAGCTCAGCCGGTCTTGGAGGATACGAGCAGTACTTC
D: -; size: -; J: TRBJ1-5; V: TRBV10-2; CDR3: CASSSDGLYNQPQHF; DNA: TGCGCCAGCAGTTCGGACGGACTATACAATCAGCCCCAGCATTTT
D: -; size: -; J: TRBJ2-3; V: TRBV29-1; CDR3: CSVEWLGRDTDTQYF; DNA: TGCAGCGTTGAATGGCTTGGGCGGGACACAGATACGCAGTATTTT
D: -; size: -; J: TRBJ1-2; V: TRBV5-4; CDR3: CASSLNRAYGYTF; DNA: TGTGCCAGCAGCTTGAACAGAGCCTATGGCTACACCTTC
D: -; size: -; J: TRBJ2-1; V: TRBV7-3; CDR3: CASSPPSDSEQFF; DNA: TGTGCCAGCAGCCCACCTAGCGATAGTGAGCAGTTCTTC
D: -; size: -; J: TRBJ2-7; V: TRBV6-6; CDR3: CASSYSREQYF; DNA: TGTGCCAGCAGTTACTCGAGGGAGCAGTACTTC
D: TRBD2; size: -; J: TRBJ2-5; V: TRBV5-1; CDR3: CASSLVSSGGETQYF; DNA: TGCGCCAGCAGCTTGGTTTCTAGCGGGGGGGAGACCCAGTACTTC
D: -; size: -; J: TRBJ1-5; V: TRBV28; CDR3: CASSTRQVLNQPQHF; DNA: TGTGCCAGCAGTACTCGACAGGTTCTTAATCAGCCCCAGCATTTT